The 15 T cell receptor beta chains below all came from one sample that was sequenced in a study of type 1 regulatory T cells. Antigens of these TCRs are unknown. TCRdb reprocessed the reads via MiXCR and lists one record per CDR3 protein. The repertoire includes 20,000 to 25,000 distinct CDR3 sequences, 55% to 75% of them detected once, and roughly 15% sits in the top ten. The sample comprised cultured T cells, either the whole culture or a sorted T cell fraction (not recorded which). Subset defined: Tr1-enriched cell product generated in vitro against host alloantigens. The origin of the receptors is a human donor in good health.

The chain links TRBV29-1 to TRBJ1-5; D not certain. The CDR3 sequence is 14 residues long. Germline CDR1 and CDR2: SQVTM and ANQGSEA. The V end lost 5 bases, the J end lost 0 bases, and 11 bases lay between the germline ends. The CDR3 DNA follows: TGCAGCGTTTCCATCACGGATAGCAATCAGCCCCAGCATTTT. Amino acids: CSVSITDSNQPQHF.

The CDR3 DNA reads as TGCGCCAGCAGTCGAGCGGGGAGAACTTACAATGAGCAGTTCTTC. Protein product: CASSRAGRTYNEQFF. J is TRBJ2-1 and V is TRBV5-1; 7 positions match TRBD2. CDR1 and CDR2 from the germline V gene are SGHRS and YFSETQ. With 5 bases clipped from V and 4 bases from J, the junction kept 9 bases outside the gene matches. The CDR3 is 15 residues long.

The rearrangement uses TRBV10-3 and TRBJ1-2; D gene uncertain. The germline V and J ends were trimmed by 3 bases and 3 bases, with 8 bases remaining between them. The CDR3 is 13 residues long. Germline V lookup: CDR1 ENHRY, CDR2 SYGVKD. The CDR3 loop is CAISDVGYYGYTF. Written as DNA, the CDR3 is TGTGCCATCAGTGACGTAGGGTACTATGGCTACACCTTC.

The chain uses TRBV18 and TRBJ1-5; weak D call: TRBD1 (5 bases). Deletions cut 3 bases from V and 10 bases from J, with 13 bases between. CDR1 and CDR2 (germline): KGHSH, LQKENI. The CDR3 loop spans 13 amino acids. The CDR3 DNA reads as TGTGCCAGCTCACCCACGGCGGGGGACCCCCAGCATTTT. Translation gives CASSPTAGDPQHF.

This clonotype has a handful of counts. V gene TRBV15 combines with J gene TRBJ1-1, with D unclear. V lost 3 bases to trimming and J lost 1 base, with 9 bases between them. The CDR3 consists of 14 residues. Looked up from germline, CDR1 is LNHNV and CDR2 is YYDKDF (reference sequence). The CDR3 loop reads CATSRDLTNTEAFF. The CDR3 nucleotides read TGTGCCACCAGCAGGGACTTAACGAACACTGAAGCTTTCTTT.

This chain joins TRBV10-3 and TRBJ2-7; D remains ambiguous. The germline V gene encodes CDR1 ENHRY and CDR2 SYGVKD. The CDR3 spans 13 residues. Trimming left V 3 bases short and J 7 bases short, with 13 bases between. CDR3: CAISDIPGREQYF. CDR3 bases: TGTGCCATCAGTGATATCCCAGGTAGAGAGCAGTACTTC.

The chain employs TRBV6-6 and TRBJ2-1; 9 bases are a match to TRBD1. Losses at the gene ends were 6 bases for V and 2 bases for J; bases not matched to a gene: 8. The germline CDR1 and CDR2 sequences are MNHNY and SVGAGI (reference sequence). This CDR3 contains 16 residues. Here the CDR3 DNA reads TGTGCCAGCAGCCACTCCACAGGGGGCGCCTACAATGAGCAGTTCTTC. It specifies CASSHSTGGAYNEQFF.

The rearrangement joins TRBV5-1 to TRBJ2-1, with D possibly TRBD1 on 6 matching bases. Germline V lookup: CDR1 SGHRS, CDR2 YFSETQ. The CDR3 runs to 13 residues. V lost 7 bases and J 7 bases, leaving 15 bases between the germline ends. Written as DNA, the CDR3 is TGCGCCAGCGGCCCGACAGGTGGGAATGAGCAGTTCTTC. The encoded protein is CASGPTGGNEQFF.

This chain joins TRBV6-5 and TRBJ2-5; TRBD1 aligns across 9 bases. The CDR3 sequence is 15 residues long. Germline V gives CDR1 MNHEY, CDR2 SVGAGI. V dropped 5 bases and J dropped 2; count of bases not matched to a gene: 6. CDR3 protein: CASSNRDRAQETQYF. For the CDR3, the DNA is TGTGCCAGCAGTAACCGGGACAGGGCTCAAGAGACCCAGTACTTC.

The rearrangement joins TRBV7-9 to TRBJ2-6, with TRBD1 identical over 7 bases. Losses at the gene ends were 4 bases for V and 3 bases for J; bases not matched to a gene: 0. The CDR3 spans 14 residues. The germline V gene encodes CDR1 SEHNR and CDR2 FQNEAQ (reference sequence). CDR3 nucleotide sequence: TGTGCCAGCAGCTCAGGGGGTGGGGCCAACGTCCTGACTTTC. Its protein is CASSSGGGANVLTF. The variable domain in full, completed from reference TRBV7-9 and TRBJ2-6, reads DTGVSQNPRHKITKRGQNVTFRCDPISEHNRLYWYRQTLGQGPEFLTYFQNEAQLEKSRLLSDRFSAERPKGSFSTLEIQRTEQGDSAMYLCASSSGGGANVLTFGAGSRLTVL.

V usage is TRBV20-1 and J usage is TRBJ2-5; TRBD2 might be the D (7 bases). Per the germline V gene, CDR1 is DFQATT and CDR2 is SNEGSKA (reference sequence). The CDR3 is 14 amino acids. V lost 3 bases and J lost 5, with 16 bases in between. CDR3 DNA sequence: TGCAGTGCTAGGGGGGGGCCTCTTGGGGAGACCCAGTACTTC. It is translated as CSARGGPLGETQYF.

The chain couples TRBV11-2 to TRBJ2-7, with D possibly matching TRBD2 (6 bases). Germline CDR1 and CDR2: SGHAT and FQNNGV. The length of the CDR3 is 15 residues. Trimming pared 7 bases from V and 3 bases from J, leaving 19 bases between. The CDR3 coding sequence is TGTGCCAGCAAAACAAACCGGGACTCTTACTACGAGCAGTACTTC. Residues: CASKTNRDSYYEQYF.

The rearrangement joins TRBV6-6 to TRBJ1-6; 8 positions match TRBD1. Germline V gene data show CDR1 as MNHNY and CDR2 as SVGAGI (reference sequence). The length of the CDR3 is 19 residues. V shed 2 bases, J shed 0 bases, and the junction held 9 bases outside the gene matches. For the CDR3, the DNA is TGTGCCAGCAGTTACCGACTGGGACAGGATCGCTCCTATAATTCACCCCTCCACTTT. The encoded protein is CASSYRLGQDRSYNSPLHF.

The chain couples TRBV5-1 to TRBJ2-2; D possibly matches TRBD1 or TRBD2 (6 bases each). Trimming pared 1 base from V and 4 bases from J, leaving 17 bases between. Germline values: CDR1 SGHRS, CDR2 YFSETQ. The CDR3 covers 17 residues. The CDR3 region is CASSLSVGGSSTGELFF. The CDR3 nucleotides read TGCGCCAGCAGCTTGAGCGTCGGGGGCTCTAGCACCGGGGAGCTGTTTTTT.

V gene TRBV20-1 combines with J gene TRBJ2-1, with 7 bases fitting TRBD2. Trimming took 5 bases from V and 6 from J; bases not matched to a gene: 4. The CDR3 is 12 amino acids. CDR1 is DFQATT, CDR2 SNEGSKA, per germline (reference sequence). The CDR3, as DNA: TGCAGTGCTGGCAGGGAGGGCAATGAGCAGTTCTTC. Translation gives CSAGREGNEQFF.